These 10 T cell receptor beta chains originate from one sample sequenced in a study of CD8 T cells in ankylosing spondylitis. The study's findings and limits: A motif of 8 or 9 highly homologous TCR beta variants was seen as apparently characteristic of ankylosing spondylitis blood.

TCRdb re-called the 5' RACE reads with MiXCR, one entry per CDR3 protein. Among around 480,000 distinct CDR3 sequences listed, 15% to 20% were seen once. These receptors' targets are unknown. The specimen was blood, either unsorted or a sorted T cell fraction (not recorded which). These receptors all come from a male donor with ankylosing spondylitis.

The chain combines TRBV7-3 with TRBJ2-1; tentatively, D is TRBD2 (6 bases). This CDR3 is built from 12 residues. Trimming took 6 bases from V and 8 from J, leaving 11 bases between them. The germline gives CDR1 SGHTA, CDR2 FQGTGA. The CDR3 region is CASSYGGDEQFF. The CDR3, as DNA: TGTGCCAGCAGTTACGGAGGGGATGAGCAGTTCTTC. The complete variable domain, with remaining parts taken from reference TRBV7-3 and TRBJ2-1, reads GAGVSQTPSNKVTEKGKYVELRCDPISGHTALYWYRQSLGQGPEFLIYFQGTGAADDSGLPNDRFFAVRPEGSVSTLKIQRTERGDSAVYLCASSYGGDEQFFGPGTRLTVL.

V gene TRBV20-1 combines with J gene TRBJ2-2; 8 bases agree with TRBD2. V lost 7 bases to trimming and J lost 5 bases; unmatched junction nucleotides: 18. CDR1 is DFQATT, CDR2 SNEGSKA, per germline (reference sequence). This CDR3 region has 17 residues. In DNA form, the CDR3 reads TGCAGTGACACGAGCGGGAGTTATAGGGATAGTACCGGGGAGCTGTTTTTT. Its translation: CSDTSGSYRDSTGELFF.

This clonotype was recorded at least ten times. The J gene is TRBJ1-2, the V gene TRBV11-2; D gene ambiguous. Germline-derived CDR1 and CDR2 are SGHAT and FQNNGV. The CDR3 sequence is 11 residues long. V gave up 3 bases and J gave up 2 bases, with 1 base separating them. The CDR3 nucleotides are TGTGCCAGCAGCTTCAACTATGGCTACACCTTC. This codes for CASSFNYGYTF.

This clonotype was counted at least ten times. This sequence joins TRBV7-9 and TRBJ1-1, with 7 bases identical to TRBD1. V lost 5 bases, J lost 5 bases, and 11 bases stayed unmatched. The germline V gene has CDR1 SEHNR and CDR2 FQNEAQ (reference sequence). This CDR3 has 15 residues. The CDR3 spells CASSRSTGLGTEAFF. CDR3 nucleotides: TGTGCCAGCAGCAGATCGACAGGGTTGGGGACTGAAGCTTTCTTT.

This clonotype was counted between two and nine times. V usage is TRBV7-2 and J usage is TRBJ2-7; TRBD2 aligns across 10 bases. CDR3 length: 15 residues. Trimming removed 4 bases from V and 3 bases from J; junction bases left unmatched: 6. Germline V gene lookup returns CDR1 SGHTA and CDR2 FQGNSA. CDR3 DNA: TGTGCCAGCAGCTACGGGACTAGCGTGTTCTACGAGCAGTACTTC. This translates into CASSYGTSVFYEQYF.

This chain connects TRBV5-1 to TRBJ1-1; TRBD1 matches 10 bases. The CDR3 has 14 residues. With 5 bases clipped from V and 2 bases from J, the junction kept 3 bases outside the gene matches. Germline V gives CDR1 SGHRS, CDR2 YFSETQ. The CDR3 region has the DNA TGCGCCAGCAGGACAGGGGGCTTTAACACTGAAGCTTTCTTT. As protein: CASRTGGFNTEAFF.

This clonotype occurred a few times. The chain uses TRBV5-1 and TRBJ2-1; TRBD2 matches at 16 bases. V dropped 4 bases and J dropped 3; count of bases not matched to a gene: 7. Germline V CDR1 and CDR2: SGHRS, YFSETQ. There are 18 residues in the CDR3. The CDR3 region is CASSPGTSGGAGYNEQFF. The CDR3 DNA reads TGCGCCAGCAGCCCAGGGACTAGCGGGGGGGCCGGCTACAATGAGCAGTTCTTC.

The V gene is TRBV12-3 or TRBV12-4, the J gene TRBJ2-1; D not resolved. Deletions cut 6 bases from V and 12 bases from J, with 12 bases between. The CDR3 is 11 residues long. The CDR3 bases are TGTGCCAGCAGGCAGTCGGACGGGCAGTTCTTC. The encoded protein is CASRQSDGQFF.

The chain links TRBV12-5 to TRBJ1-1; D is unresolved. This CDR3 is built from 14 residues. The V end lost 3 bases, the J end lost 0 bases, and 8 bases lay between the germline ends. Germline V lookup: CDR1 LGHNT, CDR2 FRNRAP. This chain's CDR3 is CASGFQIMNTEAFF. The CDR3 DNA sequence: TGTGCTAGTGGTTTCCAGATTATGAACACTGAAGCTTTCTTT.

The chain links TRBV28 to TRBJ2-7, with D perhaps TRBD1 (5 bases). The V end lost 5 bases, the J end lost 1 base, and 12 bases lay between the germline ends. The CDR3 totals 14 residues. Germline values: CDR1 MDHEN, CDR2 SYDVKM. The CDR3 protein is CASSRLGESYEQYF. CDR3 DNA: TGTGCCAGCAGTCGCCTAGGGGAATCCTACGAGCAGTACTTC.